This T cell receptor beta chain came from a study of T cell responses to AZD1222 COVID-19 vaccine. Study-wide points: Mostly white British, mostly female donors; authors suggested clonal diversity may be underestimated.

A note on this clone: Antigen unknown.

This table comes from immunoSEQ multiplex PCR, and its TCRdb copy is limited to in-frame clones, with some not included. The sample shows approximately 130,000 clones, approximately 91% of them seen only once. Sequenced material: peripheral blood, taken on day 0 of AZD1222 vaccination. The TCR comes from an adult in good health.

CDR3 coding DNA: TGTGCCAGCAGCTTTCGGGATGAAAAACTGTTTTTT. Amino acids: CASSFRDEKLFF. V is TRBV5-4 and J is TRBJ1-4; the D is unclear. The germline V and J ends were trimmed by 2 bases and 6 bases, with 5 bases remaining between them. The germline gives CDR1 SGHNT, CDR2 YYREEE (reference sequence). This CDR3 has 12 amino acids.